This T cell receptor beta chain was documented in a study of OX40 agonist ivuxolimab in advanced cancers. Study-level information: Six ivuxolimab dose levels, 0.01 to 10 mg/kg, were given intravenously every 2 weeks. Cancers in dose escalation were hepatocellular, melanoma, renal cell and head and neck. Aged roughly 23 to 90 with a mean of 60 years, they were around 83% male. Study-wide findings and caveats: Clonal expansion from baseline to week 6 occurred in both CD4+ and CD8+ T cells.

The CDR3 contains 15 residues. For this clone: Its antigen is not identified.

The protocol was immunoSEQ multiplex PCR, while the TCRdb copy is restricted to in-frame clones and leaves out a portion. The repertoire holds about 98,000 clones, about 88% seen once, with 0.82% in the top ten. The V call is TRBV21-1, the J call TRBJ1-4. TRBV21-1 is listed as a pseudogene. The sequencing here drew on CD4+ or CD8+ T cells sorted from blood, taken in a trial of the OX40 agonist ivuxolimab. This sequence originates from an adult with an advanced solid tumor such as melanoma, head and neck, liver or kidney cancer. DNA for the CDR3: TGTGCCAGCAGCAAAGCCAAGGACTATAGTGAAAAACTGTTTTTT. Protein sequence: CASSKAKDYSEKLFF.